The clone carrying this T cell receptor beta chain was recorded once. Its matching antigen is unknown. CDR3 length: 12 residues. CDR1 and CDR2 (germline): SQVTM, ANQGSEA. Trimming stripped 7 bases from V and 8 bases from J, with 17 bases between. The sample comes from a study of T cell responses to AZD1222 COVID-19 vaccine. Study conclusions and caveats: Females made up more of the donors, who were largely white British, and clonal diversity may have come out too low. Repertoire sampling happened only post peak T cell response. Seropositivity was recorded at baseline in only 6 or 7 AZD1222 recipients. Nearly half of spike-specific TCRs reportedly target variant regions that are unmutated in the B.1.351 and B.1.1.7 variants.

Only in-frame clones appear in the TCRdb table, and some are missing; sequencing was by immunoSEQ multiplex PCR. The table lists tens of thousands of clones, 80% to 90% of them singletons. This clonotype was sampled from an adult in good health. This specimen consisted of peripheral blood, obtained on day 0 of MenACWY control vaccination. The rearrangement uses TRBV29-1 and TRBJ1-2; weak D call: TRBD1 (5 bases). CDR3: CSALTTKGGYTF. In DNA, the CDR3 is TGCAGCGCTTTGACGACAAAGGGGGGCTACACCTTC.